Sequencing of this T cell receptor (beta chain) was carried out in a study of cytomegalovirus exposure and HLA in healthy donors. Whole-study results and caveats: Available immune exposure information was restricted to CMV serostatus only.

Germline CDR1 reads MNHNY; CDR2 reads SVGAGI (reference sequence). The V end lost 8 bases, the J end lost 0 bases, and 14 bases lay between the germline ends. There are 14 residues in the CDR3. This clone was observed once. Its antigen is as yet unknown. Researchers ran the PCR with 60 Vbeta and 13 Jbeta primers. Repertoires were generated with immunoSEQ multiplex PCR, while TCRdb's copy carries only in-frame clones and drops some. The table shows about 150,000 clones, with roughly 60% occurring only once. Material: PBMCs. The genes are TRBV6-6 and TRBJ2-7; D may be TRBD1 (5 bases). This receptor was obtained from a middle-aged woman in good health and CMV-seronegative. For the CDR3, the DNA is TGTGCCAGCGGGGCCCCAGGTGGCTCCTACGAGCAGTACTTC. Encoded protein: CASGAPGGSYEQYF.